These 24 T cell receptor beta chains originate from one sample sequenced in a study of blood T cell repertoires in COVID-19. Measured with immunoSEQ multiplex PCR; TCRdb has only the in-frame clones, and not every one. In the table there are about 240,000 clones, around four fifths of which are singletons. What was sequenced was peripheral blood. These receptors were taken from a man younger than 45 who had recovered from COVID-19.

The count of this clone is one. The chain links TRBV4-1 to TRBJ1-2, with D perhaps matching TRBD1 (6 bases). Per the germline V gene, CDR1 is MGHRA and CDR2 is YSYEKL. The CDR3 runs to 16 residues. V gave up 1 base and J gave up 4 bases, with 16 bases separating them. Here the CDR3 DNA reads TGCGCCAGCAGCCAAGTGGGCAGGACAGTAATCTATGGCTACACCTTC. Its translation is CASSQVGRTVIYGYTF.

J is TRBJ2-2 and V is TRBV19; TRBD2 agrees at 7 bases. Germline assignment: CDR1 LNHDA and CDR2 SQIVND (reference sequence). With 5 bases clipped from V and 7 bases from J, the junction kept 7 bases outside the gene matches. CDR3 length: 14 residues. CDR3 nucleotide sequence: TGTGCCAGTAGTGGGACTATCGTTCTCGGGGAGCTGTTTTTT. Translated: CASSGTIVLGELFF.

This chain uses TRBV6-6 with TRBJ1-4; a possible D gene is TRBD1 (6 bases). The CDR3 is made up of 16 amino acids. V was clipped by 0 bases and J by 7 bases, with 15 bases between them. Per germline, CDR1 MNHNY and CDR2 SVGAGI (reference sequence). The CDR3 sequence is CASSYSNRRGSEKLFF. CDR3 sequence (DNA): TGTGCCAGCAGTTACTCGAATCGCAGGGGTAGTGAAAAACTGTTTTTT.

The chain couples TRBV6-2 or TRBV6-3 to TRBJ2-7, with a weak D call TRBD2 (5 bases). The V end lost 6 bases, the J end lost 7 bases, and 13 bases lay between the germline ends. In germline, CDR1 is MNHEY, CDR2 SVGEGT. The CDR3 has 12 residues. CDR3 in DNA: TGTGCCAGCAGCCAACCTCCGGGGGAGCAGTACTTC. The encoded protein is CASSQPPGEQYF.

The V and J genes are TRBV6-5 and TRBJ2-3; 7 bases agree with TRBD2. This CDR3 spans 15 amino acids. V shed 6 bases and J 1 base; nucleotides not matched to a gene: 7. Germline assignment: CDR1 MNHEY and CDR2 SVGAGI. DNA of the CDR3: TGTGCCAGCAGGTCCGTGGGGGGGGGCACAGATACGCAGTATTTT. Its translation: CASRSVGGGTDTQYF.

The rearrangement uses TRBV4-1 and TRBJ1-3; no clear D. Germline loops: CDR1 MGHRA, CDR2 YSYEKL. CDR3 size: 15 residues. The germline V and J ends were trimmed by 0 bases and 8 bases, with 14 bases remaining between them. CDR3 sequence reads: CASSQDPPLRDTIYF. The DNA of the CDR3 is TGCGCCAGCAGCCAAGATCCCCCTCTGCGGGACACCATATATTTT.

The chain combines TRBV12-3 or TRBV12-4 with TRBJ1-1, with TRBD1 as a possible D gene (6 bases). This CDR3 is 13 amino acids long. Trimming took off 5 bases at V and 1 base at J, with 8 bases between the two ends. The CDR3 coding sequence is TGTGCCAGCAGTAAGACAGGGAACACTGAAGCTTTCTTT. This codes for CASSKTGNTEAFF.

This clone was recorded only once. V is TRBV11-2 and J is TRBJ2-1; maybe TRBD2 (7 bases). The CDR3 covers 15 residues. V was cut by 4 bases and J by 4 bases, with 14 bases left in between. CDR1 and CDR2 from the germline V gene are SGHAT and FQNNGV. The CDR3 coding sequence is TGTGCCAGCAGCTCGGGGAAGGGGGGGTACAATGAGCAGTTCTTC. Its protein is CASSSGKGGYNEQFF.

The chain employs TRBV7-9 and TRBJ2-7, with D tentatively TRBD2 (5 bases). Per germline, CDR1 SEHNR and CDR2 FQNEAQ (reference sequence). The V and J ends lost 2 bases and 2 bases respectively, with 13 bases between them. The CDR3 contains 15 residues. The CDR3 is CASSLSWGAAYEQYF. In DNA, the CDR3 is TGTGCCAGCAGCTTATCTTGGGGAGCGGCCTACGAGCAGTACTTC.

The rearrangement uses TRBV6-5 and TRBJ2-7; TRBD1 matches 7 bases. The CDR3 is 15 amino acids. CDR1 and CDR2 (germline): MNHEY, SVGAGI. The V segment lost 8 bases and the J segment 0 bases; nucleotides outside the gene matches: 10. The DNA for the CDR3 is TGTGCCAGCCAGGCGGAGACAGGGTACTCCTACGAGCAGTACGTC. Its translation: CASQAETGYSYEQYV.

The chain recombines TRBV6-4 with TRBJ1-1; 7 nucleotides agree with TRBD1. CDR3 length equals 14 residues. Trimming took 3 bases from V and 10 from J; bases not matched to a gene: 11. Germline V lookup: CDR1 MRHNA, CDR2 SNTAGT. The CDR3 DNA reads TGTGCCAGCAGTGAATACAGGGGCTTCCGTGTAGCTTTCTTT. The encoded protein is CASSEYRGFRVAFF.

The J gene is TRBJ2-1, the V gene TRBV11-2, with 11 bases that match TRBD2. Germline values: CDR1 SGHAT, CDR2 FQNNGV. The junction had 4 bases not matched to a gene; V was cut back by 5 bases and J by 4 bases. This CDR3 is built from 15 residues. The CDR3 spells CASSLSGGAYNEQFF. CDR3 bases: TGTGCCAGCAGCCTTAGCGGGGGGGCATACAATGAGCAGTTCTTC.

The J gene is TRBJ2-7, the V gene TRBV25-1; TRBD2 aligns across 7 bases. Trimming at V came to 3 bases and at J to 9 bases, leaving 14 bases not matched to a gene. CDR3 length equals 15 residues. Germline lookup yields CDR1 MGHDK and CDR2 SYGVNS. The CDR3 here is CASSEHERGFSRQYF. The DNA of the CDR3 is TGTGCCAGCAGTGAGCACGAGCGGGGTTTTAGCCGGCAGTACTTC.

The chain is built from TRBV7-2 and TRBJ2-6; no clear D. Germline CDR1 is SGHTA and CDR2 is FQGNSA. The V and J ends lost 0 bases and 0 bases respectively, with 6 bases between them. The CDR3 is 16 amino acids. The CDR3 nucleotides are TGTGCCAGCAGCTTAGCGCTCTACTCTGGGGCCAACGTCCTGACTTTC. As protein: CASSLALYSGANVLTF.

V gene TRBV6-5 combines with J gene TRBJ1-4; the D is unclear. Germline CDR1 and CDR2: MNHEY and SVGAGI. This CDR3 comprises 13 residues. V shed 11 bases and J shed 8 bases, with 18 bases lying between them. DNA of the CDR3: TGTGCCGGCGGGGTGGGCCGGCGCGAAAAACTGTTTTTT. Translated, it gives CAGGVGRREKLFF.

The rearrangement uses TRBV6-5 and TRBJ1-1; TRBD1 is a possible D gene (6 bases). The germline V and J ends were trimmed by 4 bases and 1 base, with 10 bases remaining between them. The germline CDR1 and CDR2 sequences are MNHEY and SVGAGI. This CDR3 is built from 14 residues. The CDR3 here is CASSWTATNTEAFF. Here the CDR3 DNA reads TGTGCCAGCAGTTGGACAGCAACGAACACTGAAGCTTTCTTT.

DNA for the CDR3: TGCGCCAGCAGCCAAGGAACCGACGGGTCCTACGAGCAGTACGTC. Its protein product is CASSQGTDGSYEQYV. The V and J genes are TRBV4-1 and TRBJ2-7; D not resolved. Trimming removed 1 base at V and 1 base at J, with 11 bases between. CDR3 length equals 15 residues. From germline, CDR1 is MGHRA and CDR2 YSYEKL.

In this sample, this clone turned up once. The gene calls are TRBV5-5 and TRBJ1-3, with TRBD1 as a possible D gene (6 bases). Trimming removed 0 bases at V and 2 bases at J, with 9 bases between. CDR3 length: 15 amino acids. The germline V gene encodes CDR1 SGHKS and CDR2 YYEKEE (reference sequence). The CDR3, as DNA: TGTGCCAGCAGCTTGGCAGGGGACCCTGGAAACACCATATATTTT. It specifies CASSLAGDPGNTIYF.

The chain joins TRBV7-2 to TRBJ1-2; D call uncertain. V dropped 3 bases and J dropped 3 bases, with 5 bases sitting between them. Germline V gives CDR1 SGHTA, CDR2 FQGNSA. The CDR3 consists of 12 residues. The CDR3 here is CASSFTDYGYTF. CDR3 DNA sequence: TGTGCCAGCAGCTTCACAGACTATGGCTACACCTTC.

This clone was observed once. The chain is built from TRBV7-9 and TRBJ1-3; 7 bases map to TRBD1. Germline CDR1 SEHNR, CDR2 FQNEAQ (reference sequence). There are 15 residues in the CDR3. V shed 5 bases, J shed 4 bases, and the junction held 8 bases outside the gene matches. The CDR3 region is CASSRGQPMGNTIYF. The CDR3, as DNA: TGTGCCAGCAGCCGGGGACAGCCGATGGGAAACACCATATATTTT.

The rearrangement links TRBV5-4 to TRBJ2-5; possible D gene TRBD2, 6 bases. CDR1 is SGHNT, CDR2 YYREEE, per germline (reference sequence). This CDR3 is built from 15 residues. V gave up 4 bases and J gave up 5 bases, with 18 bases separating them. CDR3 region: CASSPLDGGRETQYF. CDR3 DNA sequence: TGTGCCAGCAGCCCATTAGACGGGGGAAGGGAGACCCAGTACTTC.

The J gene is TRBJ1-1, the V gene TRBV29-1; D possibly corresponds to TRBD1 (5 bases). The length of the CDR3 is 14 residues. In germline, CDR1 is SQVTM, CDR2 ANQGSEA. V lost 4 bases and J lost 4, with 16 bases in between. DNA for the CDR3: TGCAGCGTTGGATGGGGCTCCACCTCCACTGAAGCTTTCTTT. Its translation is CSVGWGSTSTEAFF.

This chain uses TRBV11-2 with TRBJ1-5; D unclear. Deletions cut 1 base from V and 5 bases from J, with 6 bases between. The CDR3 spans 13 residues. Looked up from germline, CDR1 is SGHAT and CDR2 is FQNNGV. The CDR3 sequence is CASSLVADQPQHF. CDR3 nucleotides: TGTGCCAGCAGCTTAGTGGCAGATCAGCCCCAGCATTTT. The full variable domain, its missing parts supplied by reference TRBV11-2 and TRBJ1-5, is EAGVAQSPRYKIIEKRQSVAFWCNPISGHATLYWYQQILGQGPKLLIQFQNNGVVDDSQLPKDRFSAERLKGVDSTLKIQPAKLEDSAVYLCASSLVADQPQHFGDGTRLSIL.

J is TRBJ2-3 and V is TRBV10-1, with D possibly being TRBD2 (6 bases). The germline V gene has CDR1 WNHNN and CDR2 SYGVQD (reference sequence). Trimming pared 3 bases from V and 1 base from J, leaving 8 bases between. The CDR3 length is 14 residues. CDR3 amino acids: CASSEQRGTDTQYF. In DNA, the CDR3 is TGCGCCAGCAGTGAACAGCGGGGCACAGATACGCAGTATTTT.